Detailed here is one TCR beta chain. Sequencing used immunoSEQ multiplex PCR; TCRdb keeps in-frame clones, though not all of them. The profile shows about 280,000 clones, around 89% of them singletons. Cohorts were determined from participant-reported clinical history. The sample originates from a study of blood T cell repertoires in COVID-19. For the study at large: The cDNA or gDNA used as material had been derived from T cells, B-cell-depleted T cells, or PBMCs.

The germline V gene encodes CDR1 PRHDT and CDR2 FYEKMQ (reference sequence). The CDR3 is made up of 13 amino acids. Trimming cost V 3 bases and J 2 bases, with 8 bases left between them. The clonotype was recovered from a woman aged 60 to 75 in a cohort exposed to, infected with or recovered from COVID-19 (not recorded which). Sample: PBMCs or T cells enriched from blood (not recorded which). The chain combines TRBV13 with TRBJ2-7; D is undetermined. CDR3 region: CASSFTLTYEQYF. In DNA form, the CDR3 reads TGTGCCAGCAGCTTTACGCTAACCTACGAGCAGTACTTC.